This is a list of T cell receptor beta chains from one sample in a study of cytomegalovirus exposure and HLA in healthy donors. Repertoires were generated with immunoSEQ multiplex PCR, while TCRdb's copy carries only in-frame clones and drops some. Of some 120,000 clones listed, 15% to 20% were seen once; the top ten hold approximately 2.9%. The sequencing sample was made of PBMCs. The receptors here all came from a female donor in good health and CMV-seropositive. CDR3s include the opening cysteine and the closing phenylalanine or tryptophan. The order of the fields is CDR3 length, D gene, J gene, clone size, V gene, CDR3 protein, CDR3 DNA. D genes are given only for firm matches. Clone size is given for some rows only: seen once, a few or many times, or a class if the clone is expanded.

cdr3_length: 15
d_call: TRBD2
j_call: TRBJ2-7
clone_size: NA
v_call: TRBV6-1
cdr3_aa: CASSEGLAGMYEQYF
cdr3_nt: TGTGCCAGCAGTGAAGGGCTAGCGGGGATGTACGAGCAGTACTTC

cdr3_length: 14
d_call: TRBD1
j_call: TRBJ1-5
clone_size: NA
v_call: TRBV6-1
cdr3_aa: CASSVDRAGQPQHF
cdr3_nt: TGTGCCAGCAGTGTTGACAGGGCAGGACAGCCCCAGCATTTT

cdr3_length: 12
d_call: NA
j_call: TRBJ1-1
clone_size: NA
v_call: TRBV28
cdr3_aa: CASIGFSTEAFF
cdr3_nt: TGTGCCAGCATCGGGTTTAGCACTGAAGCTTTCTTT

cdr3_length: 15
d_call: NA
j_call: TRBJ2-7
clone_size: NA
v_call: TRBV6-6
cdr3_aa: CASSVDSVSSYEQYF
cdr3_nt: TGTGCCAGCAGTGTCGACAGTGTTAGCTCCTACGAGCAGTACTTC

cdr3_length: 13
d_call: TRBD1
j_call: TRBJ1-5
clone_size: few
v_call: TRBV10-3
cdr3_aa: CAIQGQSNQPQHF
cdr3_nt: TGTGCCATCCAGGGACAGTCTAATCAGCCCCAGCATTTT

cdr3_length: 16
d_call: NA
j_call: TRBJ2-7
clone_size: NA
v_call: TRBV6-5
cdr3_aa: CASSYSVARSLNEQYF
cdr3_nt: TGTGCCAGCAGTTACTCGGTCGCCCGGAGCCTGAACGAGCAGTACTTC

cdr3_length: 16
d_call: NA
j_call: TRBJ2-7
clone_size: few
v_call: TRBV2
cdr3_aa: CASSDTPGQSSYEQYF
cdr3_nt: TGTGCCAGCAGCGATACACCGGGACAAAGTTCTTACGAGCAGTACTTC

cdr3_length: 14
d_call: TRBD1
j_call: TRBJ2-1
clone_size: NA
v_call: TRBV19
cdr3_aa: CASKGTGARNEQFF
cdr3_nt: TGTGCCAGTAAGGGGACAGGGGCTAGGAATGAGCAGTTCTTC

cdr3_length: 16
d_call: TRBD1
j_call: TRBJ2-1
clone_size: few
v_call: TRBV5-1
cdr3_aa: CASSLAGQGGYNEQFF
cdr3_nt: TGCGCCAGCAGCTTGGCAGGACAGGGGGGTTACAATGAGCAGTTCTTC

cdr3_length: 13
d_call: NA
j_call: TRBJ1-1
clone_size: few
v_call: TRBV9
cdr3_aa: CASSVVGGIEAFF
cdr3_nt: TGTGCCAGCAGCGTAGTGGGGGGTATTGAAGCTTTCTTT

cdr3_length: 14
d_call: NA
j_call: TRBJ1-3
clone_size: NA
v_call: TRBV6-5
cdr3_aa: CASSRQDSGNTIYF
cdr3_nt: TGTGCCAGCAGCCGACAGGACTCTGGAAACACCATATATTTT

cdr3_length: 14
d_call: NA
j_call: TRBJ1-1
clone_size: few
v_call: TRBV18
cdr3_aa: CASSPPGRGTEAFF
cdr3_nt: TGTGCCAGCTCACCACCGGGGAGGGGAACTGAAGCTTTCTTT

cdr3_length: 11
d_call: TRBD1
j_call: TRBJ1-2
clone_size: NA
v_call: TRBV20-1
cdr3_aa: CSRTPGQDYTF
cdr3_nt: TGCAGTCGAACACCGGGACAGGATTACACCTTC

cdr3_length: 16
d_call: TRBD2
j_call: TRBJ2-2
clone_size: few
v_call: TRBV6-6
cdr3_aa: CASSYSGGFDTGELFF
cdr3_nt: TGTGCCAGCAGTTACTCGGGGGGGTTTGACACCGGGGAGCTGTTTTTT

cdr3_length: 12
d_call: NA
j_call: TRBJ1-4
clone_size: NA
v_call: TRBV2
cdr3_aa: CETGYTNEKLFF
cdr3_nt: TGCGAAACAGGATATACTAATGAAAAACTGTTTTTT